Listed below are T cell receptor beta chains from one sample, sequenced in a study of regulatory T cells in long-lasting Graves disease. TCRdb called the multiplex PCR reads again in MiXCR, with one record for every CDR3 protein. This sample has 370,000 or so distinct CDR3 sequences, with roughly 15% found just once. A further study also used this sample, focusing on T cells in Graves' hyperthyroidism and ophthalmopathy.

The sequences come from peripheral blood mononuclear cells (PBMCs), collected at new diagnosis, from a patient treated with antithyroid drugs. All receptors derive from a woman aged 18-30 years with Graves disease. The CDR3 runs from the conserved cysteine through the conserved F or W. A D gene is named only where the DNA matches it firmly. Size is omitted from some rows. Given values are once, few, many or a class for expanded clones.

size,D,J,length,V,DNA,CDR3
many,TRBD2,TRBJ2-1,15,TRBV2,TGTGCCAGCGGGAATTCGGGAGGGCCGTTGAATGAGCAGTTCTTC,CASGNSGGPLNEQFF
-,TRBD2,TRBJ2-1,15,TRBV7-9,TGTGCCAGCAGCTTACCCACGTCGGGGGGTAGTGAGCAGTTCTTC,CASSLPTSGGSEQFF
many,TRBD2,TRBJ2-7,17,TRBV7-9,TGTGCCAGCAGCCGATGGATGGGTGGGGGGGAAACCTACGAGCAGTACTTC,CASSRWMGGGETYEQYF
many,TRBD1,TRBJ2-7,14,TRBV5-1,TGTGCCAGCAGCTGGCGGACAGGGGGCTTCGAGCAGTACTTC,CASSWRTGGFEQYF
-,TRBD1,TRBJ1-2,14,TRBV5-6,TGTGCCAGCAGCTTTGACAGGGGAATTTTTGGCTACACCTTC,CASSFDRGIFGYTF
many,TRBD2,TRBJ2-1,16,TRBV19,TGTGCCAGTAGTATAGACCTAGCGGGAGGACTGAATGAGCAGTTCTTC,CASSIDLAGGLNEQFF
-,-,TRBJ2-5,15,TRBV18,TGTGCCAGCTCACCGGCGGCGGGGTACCAAGAGACCCAGTACTTC,CASSPAAGYQETQYF
many,-,TRBJ1-4,15,TRBV3-1,TGTGCCAGCAGCGAAACGGGACAAAAGAATGAAAAACTGTTTTTT,CASSETGQKNEKLFF
few,-,TRBJ2-1,16,TRBV20-1,TGCAGTGCTAGATCCTCCCTGAGGGTATACTACAATGAGCAGTTCTTC,CSARSSLRVYYNEQFF
-,-,TRBJ1-6,14,TRBV12-3/TRBV12-4,TGTGCCAGCAGTTTAGGACAAGATAATTCACCCCTCCACTTT,CASSLGQDNSPLHF
-,-,TRBJ2-1,13,TRBV18,TGTGCCAGCTCACCTTCGAGATCTAATGAGCAGTTCTTC,CASSPSRSNEQFF
few,-,TRBJ2-5,11,TRBV27,TGTGCCAGCAGAGTTGCGGAGACCCAGTACTTC,CASRVAETQYF
-,-,TRBJ1-5,15,TRBV2,TGTGCCAGCAGTGGGAGCAGGGCTAGCAATCGGCCCCAGCATTTT,CASSGSRASNRPQHF
few,-,TRBJ2-7,14,TRBV4-2,TGTGCCAGCAGCCAAGATGACAGGACCTACGAGCAGTACTTC,CASSQDDRTYEQYF
many,TRBD1,TRBJ1-2,13,TRBV6-1,TGTGCCGGCAGGGGGACACGGACATATGGCTACACCTTC,CAGRGTRTYGYTF
few,TRBD2,TRBJ2-2,16,TRBV10-3,TGTGCCATCAGTGTCTCTAGCGGGAGAAACACCGGGGAGCTGTTTTTT,CAISVSSGRNTGELFF
-,-,TRBJ2-5,14,TRBV5-1,TGCGCCAGCAGCGGGGACTTGCCTGGAGAGACCCAGTACTTC,CASSGDLPGETQYF
-,-,TRBJ2-1,12,TRBV9,TGTGCCAGCAGCGCGTCCTGGGGGGAGCAGTTCTTC,CASSASWGEQFF
many,TRBD2,TRBJ2-1,16,TRBV5-1,TGCGCCAGCAGCTTCCGGACTAGCGGATTCTACAATGAGCAGTTCTTC,CASSFRTSGFYNEQFF
many,-,TRBJ2-7,16,TRBV7-8,TGTGCCAGCAGCTCCCTTCGTTGGCCGGTATTTAGGGAGCAGTACTTC,CASSSLRWPVFREQYF
-,-,TRBJ2-3,14,TRBV6-2/TRBV6-3,TGTGCCAGCAGTGCCGCTGGTAACACAGATACGCAGTATTTT,CASSAAGNTDTQYF
many,-,TRBJ2-3,12,TRBV11-2,TGTGCCAGCACTAGCGGCACAGATACGCAGTATTTT,CASTSGTDTQYF
-,TRBD1,TRBJ1-1,14,TRBV20-1,TGCAGTGCTGACGGGACAGGTATGAACACTGAAGCTTTCTTT,CSADGTGMNTEAFF
-,TRBD2,TRBJ2-3,16,TRBV5-1,TGCGCCAGCAGCTTGGGGACTAGCGGACACACAGATACGCAGTATTTT,CASSLGTSGHTDTQYF
few,TRBD2,TRBJ2-3,20,TRBV9,TGTGCCAGCAGCGTAGATTTATGGACTAGCGGGGGAGGGTTCACAGATACGCAGTATTTT,CASSVDLWTSGGGFTDTQYF
many,-,TRBJ1-2,13,TRBV30,TGTGCCTGGACTAGGACACCTAACTATGGCTACACCTTC,CAWTRTPNYGYTF
many,-,TRBJ2-3,16,TRBV24-1,TGTGCCACCAGTAACCCTTCGGCAGAGAGCACAGATACGCAGTATTTT,CATSNPSAESTDTQYF
many,-,TRBJ1-2,13,TRBV5-1,TGCGCCAGCAGCTTGTCGGCAGCCTATGGCTACACCTTC,CASSLSAAYGYTF
many,-,TRBJ2-4,14,TRBV28,TGTGCCAGCAGTCCCAAACTAGCCAAAAACATTCAGTACTTC,CASSPKLAKNIQYF
many,-,TRBJ2-6,15,TRBV28,TGTGCCAGCAGTTTAAGGGCTACTGGGGCCAACGTCCTGACTTTC,CASSLRATGANVLTF
many,-,TRBJ2-5,16,TRBV30,TGTGCGTACCTACCAGGCCCGGGACCCTTCCAAGAGACCCAGTACTTC,CAYLPGPGPFQETQYF
many,-,TRBJ1-6,13,TRBV3-1,TGTGCCAGCAGCCGCCTAAGCCTTTCACCCCTCCACTTT,CASSRLSLSPLHF
many,-,TRBJ2-1,15,TRBV7-2,TGTGCCGGCAGCCCTTCCGCTGAGGGCTACAATGAGCAGTTCTTC,CAGSPSAEGYNEQFF
-,-,TRBJ2-5,13,TRBV6-5,TGTGCCAGCAGTTACCTAGGGGGGCAGACCCAGTACTTC,CASSYLGGQTQYF
-,-,TRBJ2-7,14,TRBV6-1,TGTGCCAGCAGTCCCCGGGACCGGGACCACGAGCAGTACTTC,CASSPRDRDHEQYF
many,TRBD2,TRBJ2-3,16,TRBV5-1,TGCGCCAGCAGCTTGGCTAGGACTAGCGGGGGGGGCCACGCGGATTTT,CASSLARTSGGGHADF
many,-,TRBJ2-7,16,TRBV7-2,TGTGCCAGCAGCTTAGATATCTGGTCCCTGACCTACGAGCAGTACTTC,CASSLDIWSLTYEQYF